Listed below are T cell receptor beta chains from one sample, sequenced in a study of radiation and T cells in renal cell carcinoma. Sequencing was performed with immunoSEQ multiplex PCR; in TCRdb, only in-frame clones are kept and a portion is missing. In the table there are 120,000 or so clones, around 89% of which are singletons. Here the sequenced sample was blood, taken from a patient whose treatment included radiotherapy and nephrectomy. The receptors here all came from a woman in her 70s with renal cell carcinoma. The CDR3 runs from the conserved cysteine through the conserved F or W. Each record gives: D gene, V gene, clone size, J gene, CDR3 protein, CDR3 DNA. The D gene is left open where the match is weak. Rows give clone size only sometimes, using once, few, many, or a class for an expanded clone.

-	TRBV19	-	TRBJ1-2	CASSSDRRSYYGYTF	TGTGCCAGTAGTTCCGACAGGCGCTCATACTATGGCTACACCTTC
-	TRBV15	-	TRBJ2-7	CATSRDWGDYEQYF	TGTGCCACCAGCAGAGATTGGGGAGACTACGAGCAGTACTTC
-	TRBV30	-	TRBJ2-5	CAWSNRDQETQYF	TGTGCCTGGAGTAACAGGGACCAAGAGACCCAGTACTTC
TRBD1	TRBV2	-	TRBJ2-5	CASRKETGMWETQYF	TGTGCCAGCAGAAAAGAGACAGGGATGTGGGAGACCCAGTACTTC
-	TRBV4-3	-	TRBJ1-2	CASSQETTGYSGYGYTF	TGCGCCAGCAGCCAAGAAACTACAGGGTATTCTGGCTATGGCTACACCTTC
TRBD1	TRBV7-8	-	TRBJ1-2	CASSFDRANHYGYTF	TGTGCCAGCAGCTTCGACAGGGCAAACCACTATGGCTACACCTTC
-	TRBV30	-	TRBJ1-5	CAWRNGNQPQHF	TGTGCCTGGAGGAATGGGAATCAGCCCCAGCATTTT
-	TRBV6-5	once	TRBJ2-7	CASSHDFRYEQYF	TGTGCCAGCAGTCACGATTTCCGCTACGAGCAGTACTTC
-	TRBV6-5	-	TRBJ2-7	CASSWLVSGGFYEQYF	TGTGCCAGCAGTTGGTTGGTTAGTGGCGGATTCTACGAGCAGTACTTC
-	TRBV19	once	TRBJ1-6	CASSIIGTNEPPLHF	TGTGCCAGTAGTATTATAGGGACGAACGAGCCACCCCTCCACTTT
-	TRBV5-1	-	TRBJ2-2	CASRPNTGELFF	TGCGCCAGCAGGCCCAACACCGGGGAGCTGTTTTTT
TRBD2	TRBV30	-	TRBJ2-3	CAWSAGGTQYF	TGTGCCTGGAGTGCCGGGGGGACGCAGTATTTT
-	TRBV27	-	TRBJ2-3	CASSRRDTQYF	TGTGCCAGCAGTCGCCGAGATACGCAGTATTTT
TRBD1	TRBV11-3	-	TRBJ2-3	CASSLKGTGRTTDTQYF	TGTGCCAGCAGCTTGAAGGGGACAGGGCGAACCACAGATACGCAGTATTTT
TRBD1	TRBV19	-	TRBJ1-6	CASSDRGNSPLHF	TGTGCCAGTTCCGACAGGGGCAATTCACCCCTCCACTTT
TRBD2	TRBV11-1	-	TRBJ2-7	CASSLTSAYEQYF	TGTGCCAGCAGCTTAACTAGCGCGTACGAGCAGTACTTC
-	TRBV11-3	-	TRBJ2-7	CASSYRQGREQYF	TGTGCCAGCAGCTACCGGCAGGGGCGCGAGCAGTACTTC
-	TRBV19	-	TRBJ2-5	CASSSHGGAKTQYF	TGTGCCAGTAGTTCTCATGGGGGGGCGAAGACCCAGTACTTC
TRBD2	TRBV6-6	-	TRBJ2-5	CASSYLSGGAQETQYF	TGTGCCAGCAGTTACCTCAGCGGGGGGGCTCAAGAGACCCAGTACTTC
TRBD1	TRBV6-5	-	TRBJ1-5	CYRGHQPQHF	TGTTACAGGGGGCATCAGCCCCAGCATTTT
-	TRBV29-1	-	TRBJ1-2	CSVEQTGYGYTF	TGCAGCGTTGAACAAACAGGGTATGGCTACACCTTC
-	TRBV11-2	once	TRBJ2-7	CASSPGNYEQYF	TGTGCCAGCAGCCCCGGGAATTACGAGCAGTACTTC
TRBD1	TRBV27	-	TRBJ1-1	CASSFGTGNTEAFF	TGTGCCAGCAGTTTCGGGACAGGGAACACTGAAGCTTTCTTT
TRBD2	TRBV7-2	-	TRBJ2-7	CASSPPGLGVEQYF	TGTGCCAGCAGCCCCCCGGGACTAGGGGTCGAGCAGTACTTC
-	TRBV4-1	-	TRBJ2-3	CASSAIGRAGADTQYF	TGCGCCAGCAGCGCCATAGGTCGGGCGGGCGCAGATACGCAGTATTTT
-	TRBV7-8	-	TRBJ1-6	CASSPADGPGVSPLHF	TGTGCCAGCAGCCCAGCAGATGGGCCAGGGGTTTCACCCCTCCACTTT
-	TRBV19	-	TRBJ1-6	CASSKRGGDSPLHF	TGTGCCAGTAGTAAAAGAGGGGGGGATTCACCCCTCCACTTT
TRBD1	TRBV5-4	-	TRBJ1-2	CASSSRLGQNYGYTF	TGTGCCAGCAGCTCGAGGTTGGGACAGAACTATGGCTACACCTTC
TRBD1	TRBV5-4	-	TRBJ1-1	CASSLSGRDRNTEAFF	TGTGCCAGCAGCTTGAGCGGCAGGGACAGGAACACTGAAGCTTTCTTT
-	TRBV9	-	TRBJ2-7	CASSVATQSSYEQYF	TGTGCCAGCAGCGTAGCTACACAGAGCTCCTACGAGCAGTACTTC
-	TRBV10-3	-	TRBJ2-7	CAISEVGEQYF	TGTGCCATCAGTGAGGTGGGAGAGCAGTACTTC
-	TRBV6-6	-	TRBJ1-2	CASSLGTFPPSGYTF	TGTGCCAGCAGCCTCGGGACTTTCCCCCCGAGTGGCTACACCTTC
TRBD1	TRBV19	once	TRBJ1-2	CASSSTRRGQGQGYTF	TGTGCCAGTAGTAGCACACGACGAGGACAGGGGCAGGGCTACACCTTC
TRBD1	TRBV7-3	-	TRBJ2-2	CASSPTTGTGELFF	TGTGCCAGCAGCCCTACGACAGGGACCGGGGAGCTGTTTTTT
-	TRBV19	few	TRBJ1-5	CASSIGGRNQPQHF	TGTGCCAGTAGTATTGGGGGCCGCAATCAGCCCCAGCATTTT
-	TRBV5-6	-	TRBJ1-2	CASSAASGGYTF	TGTGCCAGCAGCGCGGCCTCAGGGGGCTACACCTTC
TRBD1	TRBV7-2	-	TRBJ1-2	CASSSSGQFNYGYTF	TGTGCCAGCAGCTCCTCGGGACAGTTTAACTATGGCTACACCTTC
-	TRBV13	-	TRBJ2-6	CASSLVMDSGANVLTF	TGTGCCAGCAGCTTGGTGATGGACTCTGGGGCCAACGTCCTGACTTTC
-	TRBV19	few	TRBJ1-5	CASSMVGAGFQPQHF	TGTGCCAGTAGTATGGTTGGGGCAGGGTTTCAGCCCCAGCATTTT
-	TRBV11-3	-	TRBJ2-5	CASSLEVASQETQYF	TGTGCCAGCAGCTTAGAGGTGGCCTCCCAAGAGACCCAGTACTTC